This paragraph reports one T cell receptor beta chain. In its sample, this clone was seen a few times. Its antigen specificity is not known. It has no much larger one-base neighbor in the sample; base qualities were not kept. The source of the sample is a study of blood T cell repertoires in COVID-19 (dated by TCRdb to 2020 to 2022). Background for the entire study: Collaborator samples came from the United States, Italy and Spain and covered acute and convalescent phases of COVID-19. Nearly every sample came with metadata listing a de-identified subject ID, COVID-19 status, age in years and sex. The dataset comprised deeply sampled blood TCRbeta repertoires from subjects exposed to, actively infected with, or recovered from COVID-19. The prospective study material was composed of cDNA or gDNA derived from T cells, B-cell-depleted T cells, or PBMCs. The repertoires were released in a freely available public database intended as a resource for research on the immune response to SARS-CoV-2. Where available, HLA class I and class II types were taken from metadata supplied by the sample provider and were not determined by assay-based typing. Samples were obtained from the ongoing ImmuneRACE study (first 160 participants) and from over a thousand subjects provided by 6 global collaborators. The research as a whole found: The quantity of clinical and demographic metadata differed by source and by participant and was supplied without curation.

The immunoSEQ Assay, a bias-controlled multiplex PCR, was used to amplify TCRbeta CDR3 regions from genomic DNA. As for how the authors treated the data: Within the assay, amplification of reference gene primers was used to estimate how many nucleated cells each sample contained. To quantify the absolute abundance of each unique TCRbeta CDR3 rearrangement, sequence reads were collapsed and filtered. For each sample, productive Simpson clonality was calculated as the square root of Simpson's diversity index over productive rearrangements. This is the immuneACCESS table as TCRdb keeps it, with only in-frame sequences that have V and J called. A part of the clones is gone; compared with another copy, unresolved V genes explain less than half, and the rest is unexplained. That table furnishes V, J and clone size, whereas the DNA furnished D and trimming. Counted in this sample were over 300,000 clones; 89% of them appeared once. The ten largest clonotypes hold 5% to 7% of the sample.

CDR3 length: 14 amino acids, cysteine to phenylalanine. Only CDR3 DNA remains: 42 bases, in frame from the first base. A distance of 11 bases separates the germline ends of V and J, which lose 3 bases and 8 bases respectively. According to the germline V gene, CDR1 reads SGHVS and CDR2 reads FQNEAQ. Another Seattle source contributed samples from volunteer blood donors who had recovered from COVID-19. Each collaborating institution followed its own protocols to collect whole blood in K2EDTA tubes. For TCRbeta analysis, collaborators shipped samples as frozen whole blood, isolated PBMCs, or DNA extracted from either of those sample types.

Input material: peripheral blood. This sequence was found in a young man who had recovered from COVID-19. The chain uses TRBV7-8 and TRBJ1-6, with the D segment identity uncertain. CDR3 sequence: CASSFTHTDSPLHF. The DNA sequence reads TGTGCCAGCAGCTTTACTCACACAGATTCACCCCTCCACTTT.